These 27 T cell receptor beta chains were all obtained from the same sample, sequenced in a study of blood T cell repertoires in COVID-19 (TCRdb year 2020). Library preparation employed the immunoSEQ multiplex PCR assay. The table comes from immuneACCESS by way of TCRdb, which keeps in-frame sequences with V and J called. Part of the clones is missing from these tables; in studies checked, under half for an unresolved V gene and the rest for unknown reasons. The sample table lists around 250,000 clones, around 83% of them with a count of one. The top ten clonotypes cover roughly 5% of the sample. The sequenced sample was peripheral blood. Source of these receptors: an elderly man with acute or convalescent COVID-19.

J is TRBJ2-1 and V is TRBV7-8; a weak D match, TRBD1 (7 bases). Germline V lookup: CDR1 SGHVS, CDR2 FQNEAQ. The CDR3 length is 15 residues. V shed 5 bases and J shed 4 bases, with 15 bases lying between them. CDR3 nucleotides: TGTGCCAGCAGCGCCGACAGGGCGGGATACAATGAGCAGTTCTTC. It translates to CASSADRAGYNEQFF. Using reference TRBV7-8 and TRBJ2-1 for the parts outside the CDR3, the full variable domain is GAGVSQSPRYKVAKRGQDVALRCDPISGHVSLFWYQQALGQGPEFLTYFQNEAQLDKSGLPSDRFFAERPEGSVSTLKIQRTQQEDSAVYLCASSADRAGYNEQFFGPGTRLTVL.

The chain combines TRBV5-1 with TRBJ2-7; D perhaps matches TRBD2 (7 bases). The CDR3 totals 13 residues. Germline loops: CDR1 SGHRS, CDR2 YFSETQ. V lost 0 bases to trimming and J lost 6 bases, with 10 bases between them. CDR3 residues: CASSLAGEGEQYF. The CDR3 DNA reads as TGCGCCAGCAGCTTGGCAGGGGAGGGCGAGCAGTACTTC.

This clone was observed a handful of times. V gene TRBV5-1 combines with J gene TRBJ2-5; the D is unclear. CDR1 is SGHRS, CDR2 YFSETQ, per germline. Between the trimmed V and J ends, which lost 2 bases and 3 bases, there was a span of 8 bases. The CDR3 contains 13 residues. CDR3 nucleotides: TGCGCCAGCAGCTTCCAACAGAAAGAGACCCAGTACTTC. This encodes CASSFQQKETQYF.

The gene calls are TRBV5-6 and TRBJ2-2; TRBD2 is a possible D gene (5 bases). V was clipped by 2 bases and J by 4 bases, with 6 bases between them. The CDR3 loop spans 13 amino acids. Germline V gene sequence: CDR1 SGHDT, CDR2 YYEEEE. The CDR3 sequence: CASSLTSTGELFF. In DNA, the CDR3 is TGTGCCAGCAGCTTAACTAGCACCGGGGAGCTGTTTTTT. Supplemented by reference TRBV5-6 and TRBJ2-2, the full variable domain reads DAGVTQSPTHLIKTRGQQVTLRCSPKSGHDTVSWYQQALGQGPQFIFQYYEEEERQRGNFPDRFSGHQFPNYSSELNVNALLLGDSALYLCASSLTSTGELFFGEGSRLTVL.

There are a few counts of this clone. The V gene is TRBV18, the J gene TRBJ1-3, with D hard to call. This CDR3 region has 16 residues. Germline assignment: CDR1 KGHSH and CDR2 LQKENI. Between the trimmed V and J ends, which lost 2 bases and 0 bases, there was a span of 11 bases. The CDR3 is CASSPFKEDSGNTIYF. The DNA for the CDR3 is TGTGCCAGCTCACCATTTAAGGAGGACTCTGGAAACACCATATATTTT.

On this clone: In the same sample, other DNA sequences code for this CDR3. The rearrangement joins TRBV7-2 to TRBJ2-3, with D perhaps matching TRBD2 (6 bases). CDR1 is SGHTA, CDR2 FQGNSA, per germline. The CDR3 has 16 amino acids. The V and J ends lost 5 bases and 0 bases respectively, with 15 bases between them. CDR3 sequence (DNA): TGTGCCAGCAGCCCCCGCGGGGCGGGTAGCACAGATACGCAGTATTTT. The encoded protein is CASSPRGAGSTDTQYF.

The chain is built from TRBV18 and TRBJ2-7, with a possible D match to TRBD1 (6 bases). The V gene lost 1 base and the J gene lost 2 bases, with 12 bases spanning the gap. The CDR3 has 15 residues. Germline V gene sequence: CDR1 KGHSH, CDR2 LQKENI. In nucleotides, the CDR3 is TGTGCCAGCTCACCACTAGGGACAACCCCCTACGAGCAGTACTTC. Its protein product is CASSPLGTTPYEQYF. Full variable domain (missing parts from reference TRBV18 and TRBJ2-7): NAGVMQNPRHLVRRRGQEARLRCSPMKGHSHVYWYRQLPEEGLKFMVYLQKENIIDESGMPKERFSAEFPKEGPSILRIQQVVRGDSAAYFCASSPLGTTPYEQYFGPGTRLTVT.

This chain uses TRBV11-2 with TRBJ2-2; 9 bases are shared with TRBD1. V lost 1 base, J lost 13 bases, and 7 bases stayed unmatched. This CDR3 has 14 residues. Germline CDR1 reads SGHAT; CDR2 reads FQNNGV. In nucleotides, the CDR3 is TGTGCCAGCAGCTTAGTATTGGGACAGGGTAGGCTGTTTTTT. Encoded protein: CASSLVLGQGRLFF.

The chain uses TRBV3-1 (or the pseudogene TRBV3-2) and TRBJ2-1, with TRBD2 matching 10 bases. Germline assignment: CDR1 LGHDT and CDR2 YNNKEL (reference sequence). V trimming: 3 bases; J trimming: 10 bases; junction bases outside the gene matches: 3. The CDR3 has 13 amino acids. The CDR3 DNA reads as TGTGCCAGCAGCCAGGGGACTAGCGTCGAGCAGTTCTTC. It is translated as CASSQGTSVEQFF.

The genes are TRBV3-1 (or the pseudogene TRBV3-2) and TRBJ2-7, with 7 positions matching TRBD1. The CDR3 extends over 16 amino acids. Per germline, CDR1 LGHDT and CDR2 YNNKEL (reference sequence). Trimming took 1 base from V and 4 from J; bases not matched to a gene: 10. CDR3 sequence: CASSQGEKTGMYEQYF. The CDR3 DNA sequence: TGTGCCAGCAGCCAAGGGGAAAAGACAGGGATGTACGAGCAGTACTTC.

V is TRBV3-1 (or the pseudogene TRBV3-2) and J is TRBJ2-3; 9 nucleotides line up with TRBD2. Losses at the gene ends were 2 bases for V and 5 bases for J; bases not matched to a gene: 5. Germline values: CDR1 LGHDT, CDR2 YNNKEL (reference sequence). This CDR3 has 15 residues. The DNA for the CDR3 is TGTGCCAGCAGCCAATCTAGCGGGGCGGTAGATACGCAGTATTTT. Protein product: CASSQSSGAVDTQYF.

This chain connects TRBV5-1 to TRBJ2-2, with TRBD2 identical over 7 bases. The CDR3 sequence is 17 residues long. V dropped 4 bases and J dropped 3; count of bases not matched to a gene: 12. Germline loops: CDR1 SGHRS, CDR2 YFSETQ. CDR3 nucleotides: TGCGCCAGCAGCGGCCCCTTCAGCGGGGTTTACACCGGGGAGCTGTTTTTT. Translating it yields CASSGPFSGVYTGELFF.

This clone was found many times. The DNA for the CDR3 is TGTGCCACCAGTGATGTTACAGGGGGCAGGGAGACCCAGTACTTC. Its translation is CATSDVTGGRETQYF. The chain uses TRBV24-1 and TRBJ2-5; TRBD1 matches at 9 bases. CDR3 length: 15 amino acids. J gave up 5 bases and V 3 bases, and 6 bases lay outside the gene matches. Per the germline V gene, CDR1 is KGHDR and CDR2 is SFDVKD.

V is TRBV29-1 and J is TRBJ2-3, with D possibly being TRBD1 (6 bases). The CDR3 sequence is 15 residues long. V lost 4 bases, J lost 2 bases, and 16 bases lay in between. CDR1 and CDR2 from the germline V gene are SQVTM and ANQGSEA. CDR3 nucleotides: TGCAGCGTTGCGAACCGGGACACCTACACAGATACGCAGTATTTT. Protein: CSVANRDTYTDTQYF.

This clone was found a few times. The chain uses TRBV3-1 (or the pseudogene TRBV3-2) and TRBJ1-1, with D possibly being TRBD1 (5 bases). The CDR3 covers 14 residues. Germline CDR1 LGHDT, CDR2 YNNKEL (reference sequence). With 1 base removed from V and 9 bases from J, the gap between germline ends came to 15 bases. CDR3 amino acids: CASSQGPRQSKAFF. The CDR3 DNA reads TGTGCCAGCAGCCAAGGCCCGAGACAGAGTAAAGCTTTCTTT.

In this sample, this clone turned up a few times. The chain combines TRBV9 with TRBJ2-1, with a tentative D call TRBD1 (6 bases). The CDR3 loop spans 12 amino acids. Germline CDR1 SGDLS, CDR2 YYNGEE. The germline V and J ends were trimmed by 4 bases and 15 bases, with 17 bases remaining between them. For the CDR3, the DNA is TGTGCCAGCAGCAGTCGGACAGCCGTTTTGTTCTTC. Protein product: CASSSRTAVLFF.

The chain combines TRBV5-4 with TRBJ1-2, with 7 bases aligning to TRBD1. Per the germline V gene, CDR1 is SGHNT and CDR2 is YYREEE (reference sequence). The CDR3 is 12 residues long. With V trimmed by 4 bases and J by 10 bases, 7 bases remained unmatched. The CDR3 nucleotides are TGTGCCAGCAGCGCCCGGGACAGCTCCTACACCTTC. It encodes CASSARDSSYTF.

This chain joins TRBV2 and TRBJ2-7, with 9 bases that match TRBD1. CDR3 length equals 16 residues. The V segment lost 6 bases and the J segment 1 base; nucleotides outside the gene matches: 10. Germline assignment: CDR1 SNHLY and CDR2 FYNNEI. The CDR3 sequence is CASRYTGGAQSYEQYF. The CDR3 nucleotides are TGTGCCAGCAGGTATACAGGGGGCGCTCAGTCCTACGAGCAGTACTTC.

The gene calls are TRBV3-1 (or the pseudogene TRBV3-2) and TRBJ2-7; perhaps TRBD2 as D (7 bases). Trimming took 6 bases from V and 2 from J, leaving 11 bases between them. This CDR3 region has 13 residues. Germline values: CDR1 LGHDT, CDR2 YNNKEL (reference sequence). The CDR3 bases are TGTGCCAGCAGTGGGGGGGCCCCCTACGAGCAGTACTTC. This sequence encodes CASSGGAPYEQYF.

This chain uses TRBV19 with TRBJ1-1, with 11 bases fitting TRBD1. With 6 bases clipped from V and 7 bases from J, the junction kept 7 bases outside the gene matches. Per the germline V gene, CDR1 is LNHDA and CDR2 is SQIVND (reference sequence). The CDR3 spans 14 residues. This CDR3 is CASSRDRGTFEAFF. The CDR3 DNA follows: TGTGCCAGTAGCCGGGACAGGGGGACCTTTGAAGCTTTCTTT. The whole variable domain, remainder taken from reference TRBV19 and TRBJ1-1, is DGGITQSPKYLFRKEGQNVTLSCEQNLNHDAMYWYRQDPGQGLRLIYYSQIVNDFQKGDIAEGYSVSREKKESFPLTVTSAQKNPTAFYLCASSRDRGTFEAFFGQGTRLTVV.

The V gene is TRBV5-1, the J gene TRBJ2-5; 7 bases fit TRBD1. There are 14 residues in the CDR3. Germline CDR1 SGHRS, CDR2 YFSETQ. Trimming cost V 5 bases and J 1 base; bases outside gene matches: 5. The CDR3 DNA is TGCGCCAGCAGGCGGACAGGCCCCCAAGAGACCCAGTACTTC. Amino acids: CASRRTGPQETQYF. Looking up the rest from reference TRBV5-1 and TRBJ2-5 gives the full variable domain: KAGVTQTPRYLIKTRGQQVTLSCSPISGHRSVSWYQQTPGQGLQFLFEYFSETQRNKGNFPGRFSGRQFSNSRSEMNVSTLELGDSALYLCASRRTGPQETQYFGPGTRLLVL.

This clone has a single count. The genes are TRBV21-1 and TRBJ2-7; the tabulated D call, TRBD1, remains unverified against the DNA. TRBV21-1 has pseudogene status. CDR3 length: 13 amino acids. The CDR3 DNA is TGTGCCAGCAGCATCTGTGGGCTCCACGAGCAGTACTTC. Translating gives CASSICGLHEQYF.

The CDR3: CALKTGGTGSSYNEQFF. The CDR3 DNA is TGTGCCTTGAAGACGGGGGGCACGGGGAGCTCCTACAATGAGCAGTTCTTC. The chain combines TRBV30 with TRBJ2-1, with a possible D match to TRBD2 (7 bases). Germline lookup yields CDR1 GTSNPN and CDR2 SVGIG (reference sequence). V was cut by 7 bases and J by 0 bases, with 22 bases left in between. CDR3 size: 17 residues.

This chain links TRBV3-1 (or the pseudogene TRBV3-2) with TRBJ2-7; the match to TRBD2 covers 9 bases. The CDR3 spans 16 residues. Germline trimming cut 0 bases from V and 1 base from J; bases unmatched to any gene: 4. CDR1 is LGHDT and CDR2 is YNNKEL in the germline V gene (reference sequence). The CDR3 DNA is TGTGCCAGCAGCCAAGATCTTCTAGCGGGGTCCTACGAGCAGTACTTC. Amino acids: CASSQDLLAGSYEQYF.

The chain joins TRBV10-3 to TRBJ2-3; 9 bases agree with TRBD2. The J segment lost 0 bases and the V segment lost 4 bases, leaving 5 bases of the junction unmatched. The length of the CDR3 is 16 residues. The germline gives CDR1 ENHRY, CDR2 SYGVKD. The CDR3 DNA is TGTGCCATCAGTGCCTCCGGGACTAGCAGCACAGATACGCAGTATTTT. Amino acid sequence: CAISASGTSSTDTQYF.

The rearrangement uses TRBV18 and TRBJ2-7; 8 bases match TRBD2. CDR1 KGHSH and CDR2 LQKENI come from the germline V gene. V gave up 2 bases and J gave up 7 bases; unmatched junction bases: 10. This CDR3 comprises 15 residues. The CDR3 region has the DNA TGTGCCAGCTCACCAAATCGTCGGGCGGGGGGAGAGCAGTACTTC. As protein: CASSPNRRAGGEQYF.

The J gene is TRBJ2-4, the V gene TRBV6-1; D ambiguous. The CDR3 has 16 amino acids. Trimming shortened V by 1 base and J by 8 bases, and 18 bases separated the two germline ends. The germline gives CDR1 MNHNS, CDR2 SASEGT. The CDR3 DNA follows: TGTGCCAGCAGTGAAGGTCAGACTGGAGTGAGCCACATTCAGTACTTC. This translates into CASSEGQTGVSHIQYF.